This TCR beta chain derives from a study of T cells in women clearing cervical HPV infection. Trimming removed 1 base at V and 5 bases at J, with 20 bases between. The CDR3 is 17 residues long. Germline loops: CDR1 SGHVS, CDR2 FQNEAQ. Using immunoSEQ multiplex PCR, the repertoire was profiled, and TCRdb retains in-frame clones only, with some absent. The data show 20,000 to 25,000 clones, and the top ten clones hold roughly an eighth. For this clone: From the germline J gene comes the end of the CDR3, since the read stops 3 residues before it.

What was sequenced was blood buffy coat. The sequence was obtained from a woman aged 18 to 75 with a cervical HPV16 infection that either progressed to CIN3+ or cleared (not recorded which). J is TRBJ2-5 and V is TRBV7-8; a possible D gene is TRBD2 (7 bases). The CDR3 spells CASSLVGRGPIAETQYF. The covered CDR3 bases are TGTGCCAGCAGCTTAGTCGGGCGGGGGCCTATTGCGGAGACC.